A single sample gave rise to the 3 T cell receptor beta chains below, sequenced in a study of radiation and T cells in renal cell carcinoma. Data came from immunoSEQ multiplex PCR; TCRdb stores just in-frame clones and leaves some out. The sample lists approximately 150,000 clones, roughly nine tenths occurring once. Indicated time point: baseline pretreatment blood. Treatment indicated: 15 Gy SBRT to primary tumor, nephrectomy 4 weeks later. This sample comprised blood, obtained from a patient whose treatment included radiotherapy and nephrectomy. The receptors were sampled from a woman in her 70s with renal cell carcinoma.

This sequence joins TRBV27 and TRBJ1-4; 8 nucleotides agree with TRBD1. CDR3 length: 14 residues. CDR1 and CDR2 from the germline V gene are MNHEY and SMNVEV (reference sequence). The V segment lost 1 base and the J segment 7 bases; nucleotides outside the gene matches: 2. CDR3 DNA sequence: TGTGCCAGCAGTTTATTCCAGGGGGCTGAAAAACTGTTTTTT. Amino acid sequence: CASSLFQGAEKLFF. Full variable domain (remainder filled in from reference TRBV27 and TRBJ1-4): EAQVTQNPRYLITVTGKKLTVTCSQNMNHEYMSWYRQDPGLGLRQIYYSMNVEVTDKGDVPEGYKVSRKEKRNFPLILESPSPNQTSLYFCASSLFQGAEKLFFGSGTQLSVL.

The rearrangement uses TRBV6-5 and TRBJ1-2; D gene ambiguous. This CDR3 region has 12 residues. The germline gives CDR1 MNHEY, CDR2 SVGAGI. The V and J ends lost 5 bases and 2 bases respectively, with 6 bases between them. The CDR3 nucleotides read TGTGCCAGCAGTCAAGAGAACTATGGCTACACCTTC. It yields the protein CASSQENYGYTF.

The rearrangement joins TRBV27 to TRBJ2-5, with TRBD2 identical over 12 bases. This CDR3 contains 17 residues. V lost 5 bases to trimming and J lost 7 bases; unmatched junction nucleotides: 14. The germline V gene has CDR1 MNHEY and CDR2 SMNVEV (reference sequence). DNA of the CDR3: TGTGCCAGCAGTGCCTCTAGCGGGGGGGCCCGAGTAGGGACCCAGTACTTC. Translated, it gives CASSASSGGARVGTQYF.